This T cell receptor (beta chain) was observed in a study of molecular identifiers for immune sequencing clone quantification. Turning to the study itself: Five aliquots were made in replicates from the RNA of about 19,000 or 110,000 naive CD8 cells, and four were sequenced. Regarding the study as a whole: Highly expanded clone sizes could be underestimated by identical TCR molecules sharing a barcode. Naive cells had under 1% of molecules in clones above 20 RNA copies, effectors over 98%.

This clonotype was seen many times. Its antigen is unknown. From germline, CDR1 is SGHDT and CDR2 YYEEEE. This CDR3 has 12 residues. Trimming shortened V by 4 bases and J by 6 bases, and 11 bases separated the two germline ends. Every naive CD8 library was made from between roughly 19,000 and 1,000,000 sorted cells with 10%, 30% or 50% RNA. In TCRdb, the PCR reads were re-called with MiXCR into one record per CDR3 protein. Here the sample spans over 600,000 distinct CDR3 sequences, about 20% being singletons. The chain recombines TRBV5-6 with TRBJ2-7; a possible D gene is TRBD2 (6 bases). Sequencing used naive CD8+ T cells from blood, with Jurkat cell RNA spiked in. The subset was: FACS-sorted CD8+CD4-CCR7+CD45RA+ naive T cells. The sequence was collected from a human donor in good health. Some libraries in this study had Jurkat cell RNA spiked in. The CDR3, as DNA: TGTGCCAGCAGCCTGACTAGTTTCGAGCAGTACTTC. Translated, it gives CASSLTSFEQYF.